Presented here are 13 T cell receptor beta chains from one specimen sequenced in a study of cytomegalovirus exposure and HLA in healthy donors. With 60 Vbeta and 13 Jbeta primers, the PCR was carried out. TCRdb's table, derived via immunoSEQ multiplex PCR, lists solely in-frame clones and lacks some. The data show tens of thousands of clones, roughly 65% seen once. Sequenced sample: PBMCs. These receptors all come from a male donor in good health and CMV-seropositive.

The CDR3 reads CASSPIGQLSNQPQHF. CDR3 DNA: TGTGCCAGCAGTCCAATAGGACAGTTGAGCAATCAGCCCCAGCATTTT. This chain uses TRBV6-6 with TRBJ1-5; TRBD1 might be the D (6 bases). CDR3 length equals 16 residues. V lost 5 bases and J lost 1, with 15 bases in between. CDR1 MNHNY and CDR2 SVGAGI come from the germline V gene (reference sequence).

This chain links TRBV14 with TRBJ1-6; tentatively, D is TRBD1 (6 bases). CDR1 and CDR2 from the germline V gene are SGHDN and FVKESK. This CDR3 region has 13 residues. V was pared by 3 bases and J by 9 bases, with 9 bases between. The CDR3 region is CASSHGQFSPLHF. CDR3 DNA sequence: TGTGCCAGCAGCCATGGACAGTTTTCACCCCTCCACTTT.

The chain combines TRBV7-8 with TRBJ2-2, with 7 bases that match TRBD2. The CDR3 runs to 16 residues. Losses at the gene ends were 5 bases for V and 1 base for J; bases not matched to a gene: 7. Germline CDR1 and CDR2: SGHVS and FQNEAQ. CDR3 bases: TGTGCCAGCAGCCTACCGACTAGCCGGAACACCGGGGAGCTGTTTTTT. Encoded protein: CASSLPTSRNTGELFF.

In its sample, this clone was seen once. The chain carries TRBV11-2 and TRBJ2-7, with 7 bases lining up with TRBD2. The junction had 10 bases not matched to a gene; V was cut back by 5 bases and J by 0 bases. Germline assignment: CDR1 SGHAT and CDR2 FQNNGV. This CDR3 has 16 residues. CDR3 coding DNA: TGTGCCAGCAGCCCCTTTGGAGCGGGGAGCTCCTACGAGCAGTACTTC. This translates into CASSPFGAGSSYEQYF.

The chain is built from TRBV2 and TRBJ1-3; D ambiguous. This CDR3 has 11 residues. Trimming took off 9 bases at V and 1 base at J, with 4 bases between the two ends. Germline V lookup: CDR1 SNHLY, CDR2 FYNNEI. This chain's CDR3 is CASSSGNTIYF. Here the CDR3 DNA reads TGTGCCAGTTCGTCTGGAAACACCATATATTTT.

This chain connects TRBV5-1 to TRBJ1-2; D uncertain. The CDR3 runs to 11 residues. V gave up 8 bases and J gave up 8 bases, with 13 bases separating them. Germline V gene data show CDR1 as SGHRS and CDR2 as YFSETQ. This CDR3 is CASTDSEGYTF. In nucleotides, the CDR3 is TGCGCCAGTACGGACTCAGAGGGCTACACCTTC.

The genes are TRBV10-2 and TRBJ1-4, with TRBD1 as a possible D gene (5 bases). V was pared by 7 bases and J by 8 bases, with 14 bases between. Germline CDR1 WSHSY, CDR2 SAAADI. The CDR3 consists of 13 residues. CDR3 loop: CASMGGDGEKLFF. CDR3 DNA: TGCGCCAGCATGGGGGGGGACGGCGAAAAACTGTTTTTT.

This rearrangement joins TRBV11-2 to TRBJ2-5, with a possible D match to TRBD2 (5 bases). The J call may not be correct, given that the DNA end is closer to TRBJ2-7. Germline lookup yields CDR1 SGHAT and CDR2 FQNNGV. The CDR3 is made up of 13 amino acids. The CDR3 loop is CASSLWTSYEQYF. The DNA for the CDR3 is TGTGCCAGCAGCTTATGGACTTCCTACGAGCAGTACTTC.

The chain's CDR3 is CASSSDSNYGYTF. CDR3 sequence (DNA): TGTGCCAGCAGCTCAGACAGTAACTATGGCTACACCTTC. The gene calls are TRBV7-2 and TRBJ1-2; a possible D gene is TRBD1 (5 bases). Germline V gene data show CDR1 as SGHTA and CDR2 as FQGNSA. The CDR3 has 13 amino acids. Trimming took 4 bases from V and 1 from J, leaving 7 bases between them.

The rearrangement joins TRBV11-2 to TRBJ2-1; D is perhaps TRBD1 (5 bases). The CDR3 totals 13 residues. Germline loops: CDR1 SGHAT, CDR2 FQNNGV. V shed 0 bases and J shed 10 bases, with 10 bases lying between them. The CDR3, as DNA: TGTGCCAGCAGCTTAGAAGGGGCTCGCGAGCAGTTCTTC. Translating it yields CASSLEGAREQFF.

The gene calls are TRBV7-8 and TRBJ1-6; 7 bases fit TRBD1. V shed 5 bases, J shed 9 bases, and the junction held 7 bases outside the gene matches. The CDR3 loop spans 14 amino acids. Per germline, CDR1 SGHVS and CDR2 FQNEAQ. CDR3 sequence: CASSLRQGISPLHF. CDR3 in DNA: TGTGCCAGCAGCCTCAGACAGGGAATTTCACCCCTCCACTTT.

The chain links TRBV29-1 to TRBJ1-4; tentatively, D is TRBD1 (5 bases). V lost 6 bases and J 5 bases, leaving 16 bases between the germline ends. This CDR3 has 14 amino acids. Germline lookup yields CDR1 SQVTM and CDR2 ANQGSEA. The CDR3 protein is CSVGGAEYNEKLFF. CDR3 bases: TGCAGCGTGGGTGGGGCGGAATACAATGAAAAACTGTTTTTT.

The V and J genes are TRBV7-6 and TRBJ2-3; TRBD2 matches 7 bases. The CDR3 runs 15 residues. The ends lost 5 bases at V and 4 bases at J; junction bases unmatched: 9. Germline-derived CDR1 and CDR2 are SGHVS and FNYEAQ. The CDR3 nucleotides read TGTGCCAGCAGCCCACGGGGGGTTAGCTCAGATACGCAGTATTTT. Its translation is CASSPRGVSSDTQYF.